The 8 T cell receptor beta chains given below trace back to one sample, sequenced in a study of blood T cell repertoires in COVID-19. Clones were sequenced by immunoSEQ multiplex PCR, and TCRdb holds only the in-frame ones, with some missing. The table has more than 95,000 clones, 70% to 80% seen once. The specimen sequenced was peripheral blood. The receptor set was obtained from a man aged 65 to 79 with acute or convalescent COVID-19.

The chain employs TRBV18 and TRBJ2-5, with unresolved D. V lost 8 bases and J lost 4, with 8 bases in between. Germline assignment: CDR1 KGHSH and CDR2 LQKENI. CDR3 length equals 11 residues. The CDR3 bases are TGTGCCAGCACTAAAGGAGAGACCCAGTACTTC. Translated, it gives CASTKGETQYF.

This chain connects TRBV19 to TRBJ1-5, with TRBD1 matching over 9 bases. V dropped 3 bases and J dropped 4; count of bases not matched to a gene: 16. Germline CDR1 is LNHDA and CDR2 is SQIVND (reference sequence). This CDR3 contains 19 residues. This chain's CDR3 is CASSIHGDRVQRGNQPQHF. DNA of the CDR3: TGTGCCAGTAGTATCCACGGGGACAGGGTACAGCGAGGAAATCAGCCCCAGCATTTT.

The rearrangement links TRBV12-3 or TRBV12-4 to TRBJ1-2; D remains unclear. V was pared by 4 bases and J by 4 bases, with 10 bases between. The CDR3 is 13 residues long. The CDR3 DNA reads as TGTGCCAGCAGTTCAACAGTTTCCTATGGCTACACCTTC. Translated: CASSSTVSYGYTF.

This rearrangement joins TRBV9 to TRBJ1-5; unclear D gene. Germline CDR1 is SGDLS and CDR2 is YYNGEE. This CDR3 has 14 amino acids. Trimming removed 0 bases from V and 6 bases from J, with 10 bases in between. The CDR3 sequence is CASSVGESLQPQHF. The CDR3 region has the DNA TGTGCCAGCAGCGTAGGAGAGTCCCTTCAGCCCCAGCATTTT.

This clone was counted once. The chain recombines TRBV18 with TRBJ2-4; 8 bases fit TRBD1. Germline assignment: CDR1 KGHSH and CDR2 LQKENI. The CDR3 sequence is 18 residues long. The trim removed 0 bases at V and 1 base at J, leaving 8 bases unmatched. The CDR3 DNA reads as TGTGCCAGCTCACCACCTTTGGGACAGGTTTTGGCCAAAAACATTCAGTACTTC. This encodes CASSPPLGQVLAKNIQYF.

The genes are TRBV30 and TRBJ1-1; D is undetermined. The CDR3 totals 10 residues. Germline V lookup: CDR1 GTSNPN, CDR2 SVGIG (reference sequence). The ends were cut back, 4 bases at V and 3 bases at J, with 3 bases in the middle. Here the CDR3 DNA reads TGTGCCTGGATAGACACTGAAGCTTTCTTT. Its protein is CAWIDTEAFF.

CDR3 sequence (DNA): TGTGCCAGCAGCTTTAATACGGGAGGGAAAGAGACCCAGTACTTC. It yields the protein CASSFNTGGKETQYF. The rearrangement links TRBV11-2 to TRBJ2-5; 8 bases align to TRBD2. Germline V gene data show CDR1 as SGHAT and CDR2 as FQNNGV. This CDR3 region has 15 residues. V trimming: 3 bases; J trimming: 3 bases; junction bases outside the gene matches: 6.

The V call is TRBV5-1, the J call TRBJ2-3; 12 nucleotides agree with TRBD2. CDR1 is SGHRS and CDR2 is YFSETQ in the germline V gene. The V gene end was trimmed by 5 bases and the J gene end by 0 bases; junction bases not matched to a gene: 13. The CDR3 runs 19 residues. CDR3 sequence: CASRSFGLAGISSTDTQYF. In DNA form, the CDR3 reads TGCGCCAGCAGATCATTCGGACTAGCGGGAATTTCAAGCACAGATACGCAGTATTTT.